This record covers a single T cell receptor beta chain. These data are taken from a study of control samples from healthy donors and cancer patients. Libraries were prepared by immunoSEQ multiplex PCR; TCRdb keeps only in-frame clonotypes and omits some of them. The sample includes a few hundred thousand clones, about nine tenths of them seen just once. The source of this sequence is a man between 35 and 55 years old with head and neck cancer. Material for sequencing was PBMCs.

The CDR3 loop is CASMRQGAGEQYF. The DNA for the CDR3 is TGTGCCAGCATGAGACAGGGGGCTGGAGAGCAGTACTTC. J is TRBJ2-7 and V is TRBV28, with 10 bases matching TRBD1. The CDR3 length is 13 residues. V was clipped by 7 bases and J by 7 bases; unmatched bases: 7. Germline assignment: CDR1 MDHEN and CDR2 SYDVKM.